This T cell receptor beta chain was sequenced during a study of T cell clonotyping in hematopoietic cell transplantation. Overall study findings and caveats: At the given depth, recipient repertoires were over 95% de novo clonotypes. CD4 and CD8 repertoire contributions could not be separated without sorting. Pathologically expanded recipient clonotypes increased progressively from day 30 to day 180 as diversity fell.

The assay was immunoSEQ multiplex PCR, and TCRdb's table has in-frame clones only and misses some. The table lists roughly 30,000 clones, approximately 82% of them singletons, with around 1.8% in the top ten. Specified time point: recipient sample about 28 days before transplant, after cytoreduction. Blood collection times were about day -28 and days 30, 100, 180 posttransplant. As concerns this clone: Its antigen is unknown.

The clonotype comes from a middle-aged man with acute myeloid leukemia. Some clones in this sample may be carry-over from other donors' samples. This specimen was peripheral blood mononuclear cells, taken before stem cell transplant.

The CDR3 reads CAISEGDGNQPQHF. CDR3 coding DNA: TGTGCCATCAGTGAAGGGGACGGCAATCAGCCCCAGCATTTT. This chain connects TRBV10-3 to TRBJ1-5; D perhaps matches TRBD1 (5 bases). There are 14 residues in the CDR3. Trimming removed 3 bases at V and 2 bases at J, with 8 bases between. CDR1 is ENHRY, CDR2 SYGVKD, per germline.